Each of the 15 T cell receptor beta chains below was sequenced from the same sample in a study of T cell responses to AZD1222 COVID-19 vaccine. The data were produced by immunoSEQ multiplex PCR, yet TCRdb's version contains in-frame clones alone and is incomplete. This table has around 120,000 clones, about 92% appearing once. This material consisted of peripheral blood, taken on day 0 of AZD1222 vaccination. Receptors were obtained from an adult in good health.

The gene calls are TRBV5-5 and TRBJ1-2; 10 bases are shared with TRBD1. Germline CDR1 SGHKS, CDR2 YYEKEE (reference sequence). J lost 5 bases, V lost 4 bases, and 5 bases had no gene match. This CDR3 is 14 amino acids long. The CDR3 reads CASSMGQGLYGYTF. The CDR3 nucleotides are TGTGCCAGCAGCATGGGACAGGGGCTGTATGGCTACACCTTC. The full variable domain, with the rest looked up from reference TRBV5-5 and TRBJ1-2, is DAGVTQSPTHLIKTRGQQVTLRCSPISGHKSVSWYQQVLGQGPQFIFQYYEKEERGRGNFPDRFSARQFPNYSSELNVNALLLGDSALYLCASSMGQGLYGYTFGSGTRLTVV.

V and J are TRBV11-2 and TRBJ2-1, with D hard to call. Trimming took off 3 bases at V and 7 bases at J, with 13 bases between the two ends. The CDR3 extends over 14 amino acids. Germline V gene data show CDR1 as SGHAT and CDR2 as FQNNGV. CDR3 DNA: TGTGCCAGCAGCTTCCCTCCAAGGTCGAATGAGCAGTTCTTC. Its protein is CASSFPPRSNEQFF.

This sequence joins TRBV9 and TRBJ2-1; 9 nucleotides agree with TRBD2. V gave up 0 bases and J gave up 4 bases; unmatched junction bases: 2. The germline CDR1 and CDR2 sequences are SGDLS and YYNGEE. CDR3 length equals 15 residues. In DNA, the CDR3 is TGTGCCAGCAGCGTAGGCGGGAGGGCGTACAATGAGCAGTTCTTC. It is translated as CASSVGGRAYNEQFF.

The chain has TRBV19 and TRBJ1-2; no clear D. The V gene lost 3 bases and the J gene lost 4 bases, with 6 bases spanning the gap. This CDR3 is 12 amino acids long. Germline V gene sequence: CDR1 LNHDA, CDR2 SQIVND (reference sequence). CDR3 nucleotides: TGTGCCAGTAGTATCCGCGCCTATGGCTACACCTTC. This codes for CASSIRAYGYTF.

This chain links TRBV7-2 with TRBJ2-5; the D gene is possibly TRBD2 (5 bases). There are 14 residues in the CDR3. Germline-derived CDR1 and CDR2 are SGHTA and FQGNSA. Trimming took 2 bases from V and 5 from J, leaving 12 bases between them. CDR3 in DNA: TGTGCCAGCAGCTTAAGTCCGGGAATGGAGACCCAGTACTTC. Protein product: CASSLSPGMETQYF.

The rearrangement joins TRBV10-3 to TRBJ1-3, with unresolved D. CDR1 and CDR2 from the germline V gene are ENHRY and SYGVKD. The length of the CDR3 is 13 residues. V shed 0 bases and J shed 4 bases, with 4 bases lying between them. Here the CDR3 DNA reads TGTGCCATCAGTGAGTCCGGCGGAAACACCATATATTTT. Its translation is CAISESGGNTIYF.

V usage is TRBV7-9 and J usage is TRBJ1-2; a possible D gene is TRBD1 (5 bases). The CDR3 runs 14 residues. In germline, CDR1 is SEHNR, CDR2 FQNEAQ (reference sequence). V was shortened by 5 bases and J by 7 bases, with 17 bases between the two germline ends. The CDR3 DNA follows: TGTGCCAGCAGCCCCCGGGAGGGAAGGGGTGGCTACACCTTC. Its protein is CASSPREGRGGYTF.

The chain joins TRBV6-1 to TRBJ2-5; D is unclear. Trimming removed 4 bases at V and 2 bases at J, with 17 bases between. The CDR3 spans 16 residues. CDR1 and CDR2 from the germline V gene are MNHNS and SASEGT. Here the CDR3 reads CASSVQVNGVQETQYF. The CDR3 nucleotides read TGTGCCAGCAGTGTGCAGGTCAATGGGGTTCAAGAGACCCAGTACTTC.

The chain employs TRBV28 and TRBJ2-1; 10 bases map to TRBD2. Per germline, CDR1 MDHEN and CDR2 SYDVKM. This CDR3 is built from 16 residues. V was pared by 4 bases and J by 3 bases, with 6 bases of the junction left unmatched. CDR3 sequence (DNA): TGTGCCAGCAGTTCTCTAGCGGGAGCTCACTACAATGAGCAGTTCTTC. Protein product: CASSSLAGAHYNEQFF. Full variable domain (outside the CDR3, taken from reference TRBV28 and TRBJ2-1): DVKVTQSSRYLVKRTGEKVFLECVQDMDHENMFWYRQDPGLGLRLIYFSYDVKMKEKGDIPEGYSVSREKKERFSLILESASTNQTSMYLCASSSLAGAHYNEQFFGPGTRLTVL.

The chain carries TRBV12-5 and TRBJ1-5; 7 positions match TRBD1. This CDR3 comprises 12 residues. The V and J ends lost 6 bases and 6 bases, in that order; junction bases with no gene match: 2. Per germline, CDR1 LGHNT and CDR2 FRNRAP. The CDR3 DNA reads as TGTGCTAGTGGACAGGGGACTCAGCCCCAGCATTTT. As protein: CASGQGTQPQHF.

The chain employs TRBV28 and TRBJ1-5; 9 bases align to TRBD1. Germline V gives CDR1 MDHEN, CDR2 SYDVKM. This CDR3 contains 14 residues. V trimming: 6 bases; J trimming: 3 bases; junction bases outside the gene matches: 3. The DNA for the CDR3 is TGTGCCAGCAGCCGGACAGGGGTCAATCAGCCCCAGCATTTT. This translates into CASSRTGVNQPQHF.

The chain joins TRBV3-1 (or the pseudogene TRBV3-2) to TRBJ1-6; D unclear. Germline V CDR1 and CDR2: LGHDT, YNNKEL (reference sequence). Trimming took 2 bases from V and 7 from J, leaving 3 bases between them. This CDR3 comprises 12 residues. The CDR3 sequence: CASSQTNSPLHF. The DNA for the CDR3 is TGTGCCAGCAGCCAAACGAATTCACCCCTCCACTTT.

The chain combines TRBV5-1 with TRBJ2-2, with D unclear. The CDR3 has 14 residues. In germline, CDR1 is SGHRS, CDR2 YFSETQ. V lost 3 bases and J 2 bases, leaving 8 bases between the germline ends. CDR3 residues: CASSWDPNTGELFF. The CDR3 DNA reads TGCGCCAGCAGCTGGGATCCTAACACCGGGGAGCTGTTTTTT.

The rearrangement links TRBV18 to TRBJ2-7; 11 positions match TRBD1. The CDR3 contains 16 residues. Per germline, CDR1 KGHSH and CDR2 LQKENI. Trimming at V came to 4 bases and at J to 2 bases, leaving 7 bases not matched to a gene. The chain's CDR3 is CASSLWTGGQAYEQYF. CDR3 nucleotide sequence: TGTGCCAGCTCACTCTGGACAGGGGGCCAAGCCTACGAGCAGTACTTC.

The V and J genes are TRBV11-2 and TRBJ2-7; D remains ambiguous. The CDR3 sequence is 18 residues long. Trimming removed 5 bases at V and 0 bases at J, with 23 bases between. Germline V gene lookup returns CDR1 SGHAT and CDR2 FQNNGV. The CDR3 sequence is CASSPSSSRVVLSYEQYF. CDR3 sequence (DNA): TGTGCCAGCAGCCCTTCATCCTCACGGGTCGTCCTCTCCTACGAGCAGTACTTC. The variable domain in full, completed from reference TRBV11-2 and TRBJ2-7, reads EAGVAQSPRYKIIEKRQSVAFWCNPISGHATLYWYQQILGQGPKLLIQFQNNGVVDDSQLPKDRFSAERLKGVDSTLKIQPAKLEDSAVYLCASSPSSSRVVLSYEQYFGPGTRLTVT.